The clone carrying this TCR beta chain was counted a few times. The antigen is not known. The data stem from a study of CD8+CD57+ T cells in acquired aplastic anemia. Study findings and constraints: Around 30 sequences, all CD8+ CDR3, were shared between patients and controls. No significant patient-versus-control difference appeared in CD8+ Simpson's diversity.

For CDR3 and TCR beta VDJ profiling, genomic DNA was the template used. TCRdb ran MiXCR on the reads and lists one entry per CDR3 protein. Of 180,000 or so distinct CDR3 sequences listed, 40% to 55% are singletons. Sequencing was performed on sorted CD4+, CD8+, or CD8+CD57+ T cells (not recorded which) from PBMCs. The TCR comes from a human donor in good health.

The CDR3 sequence: CAIKDRTNTEAFF. The CDR3, as DNA: TGTGCCATCAAGGACAGAACGAACACTGAAGCTTTCTTT. The gene calls are TRBV10-3 and TRBJ1-1, with D possibly matching TRBD1 (6 bases). Trimming removed 7 bases from V and 1 base from J, with 10 bases in between. Germline values: CDR1 ENHRY, CDR2 SYGVKD. The CDR3 covers 13 residues.